What follows are 32 T cell receptor beta chains derived from one specimen sequenced in a study of blood T cell repertoires in COVID-19. Profiled with immunoSEQ multiplex PCR; TCRdb holds only in-frame clones, not every one. The data contain more than 70,000 clones, 80% to 95% of them singletons. The sequenced sample was peripheral blood. The receptors derive from a woman at least 80 years old with acute or convalescent COVID-19.

CDR3 sequence (DNA): TGTGCCAGCAGCCCAGCCAGGGGGGACGGTGGCTACACCTTC. It yields the protein CASSPARGDGGYTF. V is TRBV7-2 and J is TRBJ1-2, with 7 bases that match TRBD1. Trimming took 5 bases from V and 7 from J; bases not matched to a gene: 10. The CDR3 spans 14 residues. Germline CDR1 and CDR2: SGHTA and FQGNSA.

The chain combines TRBV5-6 with TRBJ2-2, with a weak D call TRBD2 (6 bases). V lost 0 bases, J lost 11 bases, and 11 bases lay in between. The germline gives CDR1 SGHDT, CDR2 YYEEEE. This CDR3 comprises 13 residues. The CDR3: CASSLAAGTELFF. The CDR3 nucleotides read TGTGCCAGCAGCTTGGCGGCGGGGACCGAGCTGTTTTTT.

This clone is a singleton in its sample. This chain connects TRBV7-8 to TRBJ1-4; the D is unclear. V lost 4 bases and J lost 0, with 9 bases in between. Germline values: CDR1 SGHVS, CDR2 FQNEAQ. CDR3 length equals 15 residues. CDR3 bases: TGTGCCAGCAGCTCCCCGAGGACAACTAATGAAAAACTGTTTTTT. Its protein product is CASSSPRTTNEKLFF.

The chain combines TRBV11-2 with TRBJ2-5; TRBD1 matches 9 bases. This CDR3 comprises 14 residues. J lost 1 base, V lost 5 bases, and 2 bases had no gene match. Germline V lookup: CDR1 SGHAT, CDR2 FQNNGV. The CDR3 sequence: CASSRQGGQETQYF. The CDR3 nucleotides are TGTGCCAGCAGCCGACAGGGGGGCCAAGAGACCCAGTACTTC.

This chain uses TRBV9 with TRBJ2-7, with 7 positions matching TRBD2. This CDR3 comprises 13 residues. CDR1 is SGDLS and CDR2 is YYNGEE in the germline V gene. The trim removed 6 bases at V and 7 bases at J, leaving 10 bases unmatched. The CDR3 spells CASTPAVRGEQYF. In DNA, the CDR3 is TGTGCCAGCACCCCAGCGGTGCGGGGGGAGCAGTACTTC.

The CDR3 protein is CASSQMTGGRLRETQYF. CDR3 in DNA: TGTGCCAGCAGCCAAATGACAGGGGGCCGACTTCGGGAGACCCAGTACTTC. The chain recombines TRBV5-4 with TRBJ2-5, with 10 bases lining up with TRBD1. Per germline, CDR1 SGHNT and CDR2 YYREEE (reference sequence). Germline trimming cut 4 bases from V and 5 bases from J; bases unmatched to any gene: 14. CDR3 length: 17 residues. Filled out from reference TRBV5-4 and TRBJ2-5, the complete variable domain reads ETGVTQSPTHLIKTRGQQVTLRCSSQSGHNTVSWYQQALGQGPQFIFQYYREEENGRGNFPPRFSGLQFPNYSSELNVNALELDDSALYLCASSQMTGGRLRETQYFGPGTRLLVL.

The rearrangement links TRBV2 to TRBJ2-7; no clear D gene. This CDR3 spans 11 amino acids. Trimming cost V 6 bases and J 2 bases, with 5 bases left between them. The V gene's germline CDR1 is SNHLY and CDR2 FYNNEI. In DNA, the CDR3 is TGTGCCAGCAGCCCTACCTACGAGCAGTACTTC. It translates to CASSPTYEQYF.

The V and J genes are TRBV10-2 and TRBJ2-7, with a weak D call TRBD2 (5 bases). Looked up from germline, CDR1 is WSHSY and CDR2 is SAAADI. The CDR3 is 13 residues long. V was pared by 3 bases and J by 6 bases, with 12 bases between. The CDR3 reads CASSEVLGSEQYF. The CDR3 bases are TGCGCCAGCAGTGAAGTACTAGGGTCCGAGCAGTACTTC.

The gene calls are TRBV3-1 (or the pseudogene TRBV3-2) and TRBJ2-1; TRBD1 is a possible D gene (5 bases). CDR3 length equals 12 residues. Per germline, CDR1 LGHDT and CDR2 YNNKEL (reference sequence). V was trimmed by 6 bases and J by 10 bases, leaving 13 bases between them. This CDR3 is CASSVPQGEQFF. Here the CDR3 DNA reads TGTGCCAGCAGTGTCCCCCAGGGAGAGCAGTTCTTC.

V is TRBV5-6 and J is TRBJ1-2; 7 nucleotides match TRBD1. The CDR3 length is 13 residues. CDR1 is SGHDT and CDR2 is YYEEEE in the germline V gene. The trim removed 4 bases at V and 7 bases at J, leaving 7 bases unmatched. CDR3: CASSIPTGVGYTF. Here the CDR3 DNA reads TGTGCCAGCAGCATCCCTACAGGGGTTGGCTACACCTTC.

The chain employs TRBV3-1 (or the pseudogene TRBV3-2) and TRBJ2-2, with D possibly matching TRBD2 (5 bases). CDR1 is LGHDT and CDR2 is YNNKEL in the germline V gene (reference sequence). V dropped 4 bases and J dropped 1 base, with 10 bases sitting between them. The CDR3 covers 15 residues. The CDR3 DNA is TGTGCCAGCAGCCCGAGGGCGGGGAACACCGGGGAGCTGTTTTTT. This codes for CASSPRAGNTGELFF.

The chain uses TRBV19 and TRBJ2-5, with 9 bases fitting TRBD2. The V segment lost 6 bases and the J segment 0 bases; nucleotides outside the gene matches: 2. Germline-derived CDR1 and CDR2 are LNHDA and SQIVND (reference sequence). This CDR3 comprises 14 residues. The CDR3 DNA reads as TGTGCCAGTAGATTAGCGGGAGACCAAGAGACCCAGTACTTC. It codes for CASRLAGDQETQYF.

The V and J genes are TRBV5-4 and TRBJ1-4; TRBD1 aligns across 8 bases. This CDR3 comprises 14 residues. CDR1 and CDR2 from the germline V gene are SGHNT and YYREEE (reference sequence). The V gene end was trimmed by 4 bases and the J gene end by 5 bases; junction bases not matched to a gene: 4. The CDR3 here is CASSPQGGNEKLFF. In DNA form, the CDR3 reads TGTGCCAGCAGCCCACAGGGGGGGAATGAAAAACTGTTTTTT.

The rearrangement links TRBV5-5 to TRBJ2-1; D not resolved. V shed 2 bases and J shed 4 bases, with 7 bases lying between them. Germline V CDR1 and CDR2: SGHKS, YYEKEE (reference sequence). The CDR3 contains 13 residues. CDR3 loop: CASSLEDYNEQFF. CDR3 coding DNA: TGTGCCAGCAGCTTAGAGGATTACAATGAGCAGTTCTTC.

The rearrangement joins TRBV5-1 to TRBJ1-1; 7 nucleotides line up with TRBD1. Losses at the gene ends were 4 bases for V and 8 bases for J; bases not matched to a gene: 11. Germline lookup yields CDR1 SGHRS and CDR2 YFSETQ. The length of the CDR3 is 14 residues. CDR3 nucleotide sequence: TGCGCCAGCAGCCTGGGGGGGGCGGACAGGGAAGCTTTCTTT. This codes for CASSLGGADREAFF.

The chain carries TRBV7-2 and TRBJ1-3, with D possibly being TRBD1 (6 bases). V lost 7 bases and J lost 2, with 9 bases in between. This CDR3 is built from 13 residues. CDR1 and CDR2 (germline): SGHTA, FQGNSA. The CDR3 loop is CASMGAAGNTIYF. As DNA, the CDR3 is TGTGCCAGCATGGGGGCGGCTGGAAACACCATATATTTT. Filled out from reference TRBV7-2 and TRBJ1-3, the complete variable domain reads GAGVSQSPSNKVTEKGKDVELRCDPISGHTALYWYRQSLGQGLEFLIYFQGNSAPDKSGLPSDRFSAERTGGSVSTLTIQRTQQEDSAVYLCASMGAAGNTIYFGEGSWLTVV.

The chain couples TRBV7-5 to TRBJ2-1; the table's D call, TRBD1, was not checked against the DNA. TRBV7-5 is reported as a pseudogene. This CDR3 spans 15 amino acids. The CDR3 protein is CVRSCGPSHYNEQFF. The CDR3 coding sequence is TGTGTCAGAAGTTGTGGGCCATCCCACTACAATGAGCAGTTCTTC.

The chain has TRBV9 and TRBJ1-1; D is undetermined. CDR3 length: 14 residues. The germline V gene has CDR1 SGDLS and CDR2 YYNGEE. Trimming removed 0 bases from V and 0 bases from J, with 6 bases in between. The CDR3 is CASSVAGLNTEAFF. CDR3 DNA sequence: TGTGCCAGCAGCGTAGCGGGTCTGAACACTGAAGCTTTCTTT.

The rearrangement uses TRBV19 and TRBJ1-5; 8 bases agree with TRBD1. This CDR3 has 15 amino acids. CDR1 and CDR2 (germline): LNHDA, SQIVND (reference sequence). The trim removed 6 bases at V and 6 bases at J, leaving 10 bases unmatched. The CDR3 protein is CASRQQGEESQPQHF. DNA of the CDR3: TGTGCCAGTAGACAACAGGGGGAAGAGAGTCAGCCCCAGCATTTT.

The rearrangement joins TRBV19 to TRBJ1-6; TRBD1 matches 8 bases. V was pared by 7 bases and J by 5 bases, with 4 bases of the junction left unmatched. The CDR3 contains 14 residues. The germline V gene has CDR1 LNHDA and CDR2 SQIVND (reference sequence). CDR3 region: CASILTGDNSPLHF. Written as DNA, the CDR3 is TGTGCCAGTATCCTGACAGGGGATAATTCACCCCTCCACTTT.

The chain employs TRBV7-9 and TRBJ2-7, with D possibly being TRBD1 (5 bases). The length of the CDR3 is 12 residues. The V end lost 5 bases, the J end lost 6 bases, and 11 bases lay between the germline ends. Looked up from germline, CDR1 is SEHNR and CDR2 is FQNEAQ (reference sequence). CDR3 residues: CASSHGASEQYF. CDR3 DNA sequence: TGTGCCAGCAGCCATGGGGCTAGCGAGCAGTACTTC.

The genes are TRBV3-1 (or the pseudogene TRBV3-2) and TRBJ1-6; 8 bases agree with TRBD1. The V gene's germline CDR1 is LGHDT and CDR2 YNNKEL (reference sequence). CDR3 length: 15 residues. Trimming took 1 base from V and 5 from J; bases not matched to a gene: 1. CDR3 sequence (DNA): TGTGCCAGCAGCCAAGTGGACAGGGATAATTCACCCCTCCACTTT. Its protein is CASSQVDRDNSPLHF.

The rearrangement joins TRBV18 to TRBJ2-5; the D gene is possibly TRBD1 (5 bases). V dropped 2 bases and J dropped 4 bases, with 14 bases sitting between them. Germline CDR1 reads KGHSH; CDR2 reads LQKENI. The CDR3 has 15 amino acids. CDR3 loop: CASSPSRAGRETQYF. CDR3 nucleotide sequence: TGTGCCAGCTCACCATCCAGGGCAGGGCGAGAGACCCAGTACTTC.

The table lists this clone with a count of one. The chain carries TRBV6-5 and TRBJ1-4; TRBD1 agrees at 7 bases. The CDR3 is 15 residues long. The ends lost 8 bases at V and 7 bases at J; junction bases unmatched: 13. CDR1 MNHEY and CDR2 SVGAGI come from the germline V gene. The CDR3 loop reads CASARGRGDGEKLFF. Here the CDR3 DNA reads TGTGCCAGCGCCAGAGGCAGGGGGGACGGTGAAAAACTGTTTTTT.

This chain links TRBV7-9 with TRBJ2-1, with 8 bases lining up with TRBD2. The V gene's germline CDR1 is SEHNR and CDR2 FQNEAQ (reference sequence). This CDR3 spans 15 amino acids. Germline trimming cut 3 bases from V and 7 bases from J; bases unmatched to any gene: 8. CDR3 sequence reads: CASSFSQRGRNEQFF. CDR3 DNA: TGTGCCAGCAGCTTCTCTCAGCGGGGGAGGAATGAGCAGTTCTTC.

The chain couples TRBV4-2 to TRBJ1-2, with 7 bases identical to TRBD1. Germline CDR1 LGHNA, CDR2 YNFKEQ. This CDR3 spans 16 amino acids. Losses at the gene ends were 1 base for V and 5 bases for J; bases not matched to a gene: 10. The chain's CDR3 is CASSQVLRDRVYGYTF. DNA for the CDR3: TGTGCCAGCAGCCAAGTTCTCCGGGACAGAGTATATGGCTACACCTTC.

This chain joins TRBV25-1 and TRBJ2-7; D is perhaps TRBD2 (5 bases). Germline CDR1 is MGHDK and CDR2 is SYGVNS. With 8 bases removed from V and 0 bases from J, the gap between germline ends came to 11 bases. The CDR3 has 13 residues. The CDR3 loop reads CASGVALSYEQYF. As DNA, the CDR3 is TGTGCCAGCGGGGTAGCGCTCTCCTACGAGCAGTACTTC.

The V gene is TRBV29-1, the J gene TRBJ1-2; D unresolved. CDR1 and CDR2 from the germline V gene are SQVTM and ANQGSEA. V shed 7 bases and J shed 7 bases, with 13 bases lying between them. This CDR3 region has 11 residues. DNA for the CDR3: TGCAGCGACGGAAGGCAGGCTGGCTACACCTTC. This gives the protein CSDGRQAGYTF.

The chain joins TRBV5-4 to TRBJ2-1; 8 bases align to TRBD1. V was pared by 0 bases and J by 9 bases, with 8 bases of the junction left unmatched. Germline V CDR1 and CDR2: SGHNT, YYREEE (reference sequence). CDR3 length: 15 amino acids. The CDR3 nucleotides read TGTGCCAGCAGCTTGGAATCTCAGGGGGCGAGTGAGCAGTTCTTC. Protein: CASSLESQGASEQFF.

The J gene is TRBJ1-3, the V gene TRBV3-1 (or the pseudogene TRBV3-2); TRBD1 agrees at 7 bases. Per the germline V gene, CDR1 is LGHDT and CDR2 is YNNKEL (reference sequence). This CDR3 is 15 amino acids long. V was pared by 2 bases and J by 4 bases, with 5 bases of the junction left unmatched. For the CDR3, the DNA is TGTGCCAGCAGCCAAACAGGGGCGGGCGGAAACACCATATATTTT. Protein: CASSQTGAGGNTIYF.

This chain uses TRBV5-1 with TRBJ2-4, with TRBD2 matching over 11 bases. CDR3 length: 18 residues. Germline V lookup: CDR1 SGHRS, CDR2 YFSETQ. V shed 4 bases, J shed 2 bases, and the junction held 11 bases outside the gene matches. DNA of the CDR3: TGCGCCAGCAGCCTCACACTAGCGGGAGAGGTGACCAAAAACATTCAGTACTTC. Amino acids: CASSLTLAGEVTKNIQYF.

This clone has only one observation. The gene calls are TRBV18 and TRBJ1-4, with a weak D call TRBD1 (6 bases). Trimming took off 3 bases at V and 8 bases at J, with 16 bases between the two ends. CDR3 length equals 15 residues. Germline V gives CDR1 KGHSH, CDR2 LQKENI. The CDR3 here is CASSPQGRGEEKLFF. CDR3 nucleotides: TGTGCCAGCTCACCGCAGGGGCGTGGGGAAGAAAAACTGTTTTTT.